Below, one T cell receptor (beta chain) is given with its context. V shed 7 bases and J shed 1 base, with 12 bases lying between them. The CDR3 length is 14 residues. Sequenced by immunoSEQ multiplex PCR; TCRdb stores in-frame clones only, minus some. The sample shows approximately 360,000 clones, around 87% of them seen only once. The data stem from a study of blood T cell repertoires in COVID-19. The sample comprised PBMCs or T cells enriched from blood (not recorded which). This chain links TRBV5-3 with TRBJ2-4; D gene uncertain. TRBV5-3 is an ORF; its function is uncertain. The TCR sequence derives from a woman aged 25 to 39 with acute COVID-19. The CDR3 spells CARRWVQAKNIQYF. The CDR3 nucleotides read TGTGCCAGACGTTGGGTACAGGCCAAAAACATTCAGTACTTC.